The 29 T cell receptor beta chains below come from one sample, sequenced in a study of patients and donors after allogeneic stem cell transplantation. TCRdb redid the calling of the RT-PCR reads with MiXCR, one entry per CDR3 protein. Among fewer than 200,000 distinct CDR3 sequences listed, 30% were seen once. Material for sequencing was blood, either unsorted or a sorted T cell fraction (not recorded which). These receptors came from a human donor who was either an allogeneic HSCT recipient or a stem cell or donor lymphocyte infusion donor (not recorded which). It is not recorded whose cells these are; they may come from a transplant donor.

CDR3 sequence (DNA): TGCAGTGCTGCGCGGACAGTGAACACCGGGGAGCTGTTTTTT. Amino acids: CSAARTVNTGELFF. This sequence joins TRBV20-1 and TRBJ2-2; weak D call: TRBD1 (6 bases). With 5 bases removed from V and 1 base from J, the gap between germline ends came to 11 bases. The CDR3 is 14 amino acids. Looked up from germline, CDR1 is DFQATT and CDR2 is SNEGSKA (reference sequence).

This clonotype was seen ten or more times. The chain links TRBV12-3 or TRBV12-4 to TRBJ1-5; 9 bases line up with TRBD1. V dropped 7 bases and J dropped 7; count of bases not matched to a gene: 11. This CDR3 is 15 amino acids long. The CDR3 DNA reads TGTGCCAGCAATCAAGGGGCCACAGGGGGCCAGCCCCAGCATTTT. This translates into CASNQGATGGQPQHF.

The V and J genes are TRBV6-1 and TRBJ2-1, with D uncertain. The germline V gene has CDR1 MNHNS and CDR2 SASEGT. The V end lost 6 bases, the J end lost 0 bases, and 9 bases lay between the germline ends. This CDR3 is built from 14 residues. The CDR3 DNA follows: TGTGCCAGCAGAGATAGGGTCTCCTACAATGAGCAGTTCTTC. It codes for CASRDRVSYNEQFF.

This clonotype was observed a handful of times. This sequence joins TRBV6-2 or TRBV6-3 and TRBJ2-7, with 10 bases identical to TRBD2. V lost 3 bases to trimming and J lost 4 bases; unmatched junction nucleotides: 9. CDR1 MNHEY and CDR2 SVGEGT come from the germline V gene. The CDR3 loop spans 16 amino acids. The CDR3 loop is CASSYRASGRKYEQYF. CDR3 bases: TGTGCCAGCAGTTATCGAGCTAGCGGGAGAAAATACGAGCAGTACTTC.

This clonotype was seen a handful of times. The V call is TRBV12-3 or TRBV12-4, the J call TRBJ2-3; the D is unclear. Deletions cut 6 bases from V and 0 bases from J, with 16 bases between. The CDR3 is made up of 16 amino acids. The CDR3 protein is CASSPQNRASTDTQYF. CDR3 bases: TGTGCCAGCAGCCCGCAAAATCGGGCTAGCACAGATACGCAGTATTTT.

The table lists this clonotype with many counts. The CDR3 nucleotides read TGCAGTGCTAGGGGCCAGGACAATCAGCCCCAGCATTTT. Its translation: CSARGQDNQPQHF. The chain uses TRBV20-1 and TRBJ1-5; unclear D gene. This CDR3 contains 13 residues. Trimming cost V 3 bases and J 3 bases, with 9 bases left between them. Germline CDR1 DFQATT, CDR2 SNEGSKA (reference sequence).

This chain connects TRBV12-3 or TRBV12-4 to TRBJ1-2; the match to TRBD1 covers 7 bases. The CDR3 runs to 13 residues. V gave up 7 bases and J gave up 6 bases; unmatched junction bases: 8. CDR3 sequence reads: CASIRTGEDGYTF. CDR3 bases: TGTGCCAGCATTAGGACAGGAGAGGATGGCTACACCTTC.

This clonotype has only a few counts. The V and J genes are TRBV20-1 and TRBJ2-7; 10 nucleotides align to TRBD2. V lost 4 bases to trimming and J lost 6 bases; unmatched junction nucleotides: 9. CDR1 is DFQATT, CDR2 SNEGSKA, per germline (reference sequence). This CDR3 is built from 14 residues. The chain's CDR3 is CSAIKASGSGEQYF. The CDR3 DNA reads as TGCAGTGCTATTAAGGCTAGCGGGAGTGGCGAGCAGTACTTC.

The gene calls are TRBV7-9 and TRBJ2-7; TRBD2 matches at 9 bases. J lost 1 base, V lost 0 bases, and 1 base had no gene match. The germline V gene encodes CDR1 SEHNR and CDR2 FQNEAQ (reference sequence). The CDR3 spans 15 residues. CDR3 DNA sequence: TGTGCCAGCAGCTTAGCGGGACTAGCATCCTACGAGCAGTACTTC. This codes for CASSLAGLASYEQYF. Together with reference TRBV7-9 and TRBJ2-7, the CDR3 gives the full variable domain: DTGVSQNPRHKITKRGQNVTFRCDPISEHNRLYWYRQTLGQGPEFLTYFQNEAQLEKSRLLSDRFSAERPKGSFSTLEIQRTEQGDSAMYLCASSLAGLASYEQYFGPGTRLTVT.

This clonotype was seen more than once but under ten times. The chain combines TRBV4-3 with TRBJ2-7; D gene uncertain. Per germline, CDR1 LGHNA and CDR2 YSLEER. Trimming took 5 bases from V and 0 from J, leaving 11 bases between them. The CDR3 length is 14 residues. CDR3 nucleotide sequence: TGCGCCAGCAGCTCAGCAGAAAGCTCCTACGAGCAGTACTTC. Encoded protein: CASSSAESSYEQYF.

This clonotype has a handful of counts. This chain links TRBV2 with TRBJ1-6; a weak D match, TRBD1 (5 bases). Trimming removed 2 bases from V and 3 bases from J, with 8 bases in between. The CDR3 totals 15 residues. CDR1 is SNHLY, CDR2 FYNNEI, per germline. CDR3 sequence (DNA): TGTGCCAGCAGTGAATGGGGGAGCTATAATTCACCCCTCCACTTT. Translated, it gives CASSEWGSYNSPLHF.

In its sample, this clonotype was seen a few times. This chain uses TRBV20-1 with TRBJ2-3; D is unresolved. The CDR3 loop spans 11 amino acids. Per germline, CDR1 DFQATT and CDR2 SNEGSKA (reference sequence). The germline V and J ends were trimmed by 3 bases and 7 bases, with 8 bases remaining between them. The CDR3 sequence: CSARSYNTQYF. The CDR3 nucleotides read TGCAGTGCTAGGTCCTACAATACGCAGTATTTT.

V and J are TRBV6-6 and TRBJ1-5, with 8 positions matching TRBD1. J lost 2 bases, V lost 3 bases, and 15 bases had no gene match. Looked up from germline, CDR1 is MNHNY and CDR2 is SVGAGI (reference sequence). The CDR3 is 19 amino acids. The CDR3 DNA reads TGTGCCAGCAGTTATAGGGGGACAGGTACTTCGGTAGGCAATCAGCCCCAGCATTTT. Translated, it gives CASSYRGTGTSVGNQPQHF.

This clonotype was found many times. V and J are TRBV6-5 and TRBJ1-6; D possibly corresponds to TRBD1 (5 bases). CDR1 and CDR2 from the germline V gene are MNHEY and SVGAGI. Trimming cost V 6 bases and J 7 bases, with 16 bases left between them. The CDR3 contains 15 residues. CDR3 DNA: TGTGCCAGCAGCCTGTTGGGCAGGGAAAATTCACCCCTCCACTTT. Amino acid sequence: CASSLLGRENSPLHF.

This chain links TRBV6-1 with TRBJ2-1; TRBD1 agrees at 7 bases. V lost 0 bases to trimming and J lost 7 bases; unmatched junction nucleotides: 6. Per the germline V gene, CDR1 is MNHNS and CDR2 is SASEGT. The CDR3 spans 15 residues. The CDR3 DNA sequence: TGTGCCAGCAGTGAAGCGGGCCTGACAGGGAATGAGCAGTTCTTC. The encoded protein is CASSEAGLTGNEQFF.

This clonotype was observed a few times. One junction end does not reproduce the germline sequence, and a read error may be involved. The V gene is TRBV7-7, the J gene TRBJ1-3, with unresolved D. The CDR3 sequence is 16 residues long. In germline, CDR1 is SSHAT, CDR2 FNYEAQ (reference sequence). The chain's CDR3 is CASSLATPDSGNTIYF. The CDR3 nucleotides are TGTGCTAGCAGCTTAGCCACACCAGACTCTGGAAACACCATATATTTT.

The chain uses TRBV4-3 and TRBJ2-3; D is possibly TRBD1 (6 bases). The CDR3 totals 17 residues. The V gene lost 0 bases and the J gene lost 5 bases, with 18 bases spanning the gap. Germline CDR1 is LGHNA and CDR2 is YSLEER. For the CDR3, the DNA is TGCGCCAGCAGCCAAGACCTCTGGGGGTTGGACAGAGATACGCAGTATTTT. It translates to CASSQDLWGLDRDTQYF.

This clonotype has only a few counts. V gene TRBV7-9 combines with J gene TRBJ2-1; 11 bases are a match to TRBD1. V trimming: 5 bases; J trimming: 8 bases; junction bases outside the gene matches: 11. This CDR3 is built from 16 residues. The germline V gene has CDR1 SEHNR and CDR2 FQNEAQ (reference sequence). CDR3: CASSLQGQGAWDEQFF. CDR3 bases: TGTGCCAGCAGCCTGCAAGGACAGGGGGCTTGGGATGAGCAGTTCTTC.

This chain links TRBV4-3 with TRBJ2-3; TRBD1 matches 9 bases. Trimming removed 4 bases from V and 6 bases from J; junction bases left unmatched: 8. Germline values: CDR1 LGHNA, CDR2 YSLEER. The CDR3 consists of 15 residues. The CDR3 loop reads CASSLMTGGRDTQYF. The CDR3 DNA is TGCGCCAGCAGCCTAATGACAGGGGGAAGGGATACGCAGTATTTT.

J is TRBJ1-3 and V is TRBV18; a weak D match, TRBD1 (5 bases). The CDR3 loop spans 16 amino acids. Germline V gives CDR1 KGHSH, CDR2 LQKENI. Trimming pared 5 bases from V and 7 bases from J, leaving 21 bases between. The CDR3 bases are TGTGCCAGCTCATCTCGAACCGGGACCCACGGCAACACCATATATTTT. Protein sequence: CASSSRTGTHGNTIYF.

A note on this clonotype: At one end, the junction sequence differs from germline, possibly due to a read error. The chain is built from TRBV18 and TRBJ2-6; D not certain. CDR1 is KGHSH, CDR2 LQKENI, per germline. CDR3 size: 16 residues. This CDR3 reads CASTPLGSSGANVLTF. The CDR3 DNA is TGTGCCAGCACACCACTGGGTTCCTCTGGGGCCAACGTCCTGACTTTC.

The chain combines TRBV12-3 or TRBV12-4 with TRBJ1-5, with 8 bases fitting TRBD1. Trimming removed 6 bases from V and 4 bases from J; junction bases left unmatched: 8. CDR3 length: 15 amino acids. The CDR3 bases are TGTGCCAGCAGCATCAGGGGGCTGGGAAATCAGCCCCAGCATTTT. This encodes CASSIRGLGNQPQHF.

The chain recombines TRBV5-1 with TRBJ1-4; D ambiguous. This CDR3 region has 14 residues. Germline CDR1 is SGHRS and CDR2 is YFSETQ. Trimming removed 0 bases at V and 5 bases at J, with 8 bases between. The CDR3 spells CASSLATPNEKLFF. CDR3 DNA sequence: TGCGCCAGCAGCTTGGCGACACCGAATGAAAAACTGTTTTTT.

This clonotype has only a few counts. The V and J genes are TRBV20-1 and TRBJ1-4; unclear D gene. In germline, CDR1 is DFQATT, CDR2 SNEGSKA (reference sequence). The CDR3 consists of 16 residues. Trimming stripped 1 base from V and 4 bases from J, with 16 bases between. The CDR3 here is CSARGWGYKDNEKLFF. CDR3 in DNA: TGCAGTGCTAGAGGCTGGGGTTACAAAGATAATGAAAAACTGTTTTTT.

This chain connects TRBV28 to TRBJ2-1; TRBD2 agrees at 7 bases. This CDR3 region has 14 residues. With 5 bases clipped from V and 2 bases from J, the junction kept 3 bases outside the gene matches. Germline-derived CDR1 and CDR2 are MDHEN and SYDVKM. This CDR3 reads CASSRTSPYNEQFF. The CDR3 bases are TGTGCCAGCAGTAGGACTAGTCCCTACAATGAGCAGTTCTTC.

The chain combines TRBV10-3 with TRBJ1-2, with D hard to call. CDR1 is ENHRY, CDR2 SYGVKD, per germline. This CDR3 has 12 amino acids. With 3 bases removed from V and 5 bases from J, the gap between germline ends came to 7 bases. CDR3 DNA: TGTGCCATCAGTGAACAGACTTATGGCTACACCTTC. Translated, it gives CAISEQTYGYTF.

The chain uses TRBV6-5 and TRBJ2-7; 14 bases agree with TRBD2. CDR1 is MNHEY and CDR2 is SVGAGI in the germline V gene. With V trimmed by 0 bases and J by 4 bases, 2 bases remained unmatched. The CDR3 has 16 residues. CDR3 nucleotides: TGTGCCAGCAGTTACTCCCGACTAGCGGGAGGGTACGAGCAGTACTTC. It encodes CASSYSRLAGGYEQYF.

V gene TRBV29-1 combines with J gene TRBJ2-5; D is unresolved. The CDR3 length is 12 residues. Trimming left V 4 bases short and J 3 bases short, with 9 bases between. CDR1 and CDR2 (germline): SQVTM, ANQGSEA. CDR3 in amino acids: CSVGIQEETQYF. The CDR3 coding sequence is TGCAGCGTTGGGATTCAAGAAGAGACCCAGTACTTC.

In DNA form, the CDR3 reads TGCAGTGCCCCACCAGATCCCTATGGCTACACCTTC. Translated, it gives CSAPPDPYGYTF. This sequence joins TRBV20-1 and TRBJ1-2; no definite D call. The germline V gene has CDR1 DFQATT and CDR2 SNEGSKA (reference sequence). V was shortened by 6 bases and J by 4 bases, with 12 bases between the two germline ends. The CDR3 loop spans 12 amino acids.